The clone carrying this TCR beta chain was picked up a small number of times. What it recognizes is unknown. This record belongs to a study of T cells after yellow fever vaccination. Overall study context: Any fraction with a low cell number was prepared using SMART-Seq v4 Ultra Low Input. Whole-study results and caveats: Just a small share of clonotypes turned up in the CD4 compartment as well as the CD8 compartment. Most primary-vaccination clones recurred post-booster (around 97% CD4, 85% to 90% CD8). One caveat is that FACS-sorted repertoires could contain abundant clonotypes contaminating from the bulk population.

Trimming left V 5 bases short and J 1 base short, with 14 bases between. The CDR3 length is 15 residues. Germline CDR1 reads SGHTA; CDR2 reads FQGNSA. MiXCR, run by TCRdb on the 5' RACE reads, gives a single entry per CDR3 protein. The table shows around 610,000 distinct CDR3 sequences, with approximately 13% occurring only once. This clonotype was obtained from a man younger than 40 who received the YFV17D yellow fever vaccine. Here the sequenced sample was PBMCs, taken on the day of the yellow fever booster vaccination. The V gene is TRBV7-2, the J gene TRBJ1-1; a weak D match, TRBD1 (6 bases). The CDR3 DNA reads TGTGCCAGCAGCCCTCGTGGGGGGGCGAACACTGAAGCTTTCTTT. This codes for CASSPRGGANTEAFF.